This TCR beta chain was profiled in a study of technical replicates of blood from a handful of donors. Method: immunoSEQ multiplex PCR; TCRdb's copy keeps in-frame clones and lacks some. The table lists 95,000 to 100,000 clones, roughly 95% of them singletons. V lost 4 bases and J lost 4; bases outside the gene matches: 4. The CDR3 consists of 15 residues. CDR1 is MGHRA and CDR2 is YSYEKL in the germline V gene. V is TRBV4-1 and J is TRBJ2-1, with 10 positions matching TRBD1. The origin of this receptor is a human donor in good health. Sequencing was performed on T cells isolated from PBMCs. The CDR3 sequence is CASSPWGQGYNEQFF. The DNA for the CDR3 is TGCGCCAGCAGCCCCTGGGGACAGGGGTACAATGAGCAGTTCTTC.